This T cell receptor beta chain was recorded in a study of monozygotic twins with inflammatory bowel disease. Study-wide results and limits: The authors found no support for a single strong IBD-associated signal or clonotype. IBD patients showed reduced TCRbeta diversity (inverse Simpson) versus healthy co-twins.

Investigators made cDNA in eight separate reactions per sample. Each UMI, carrying a 6-nucleotide sample barcode, came from template switching. TCRdb re-called the 5' RACE reads, yielding one record per CDR3 amino acid sequence without DNA. Its clone listing holds about 330,000 distinct CDR3 sequences. CDR1 and CDR2 from the germline V gene are MNHEY and SVGAGI. CDR3 length: 13 residues. As regards this clonotype: Antigen unknown.

Specimen: blood. The V and J genes are TRBV6-5 and TRBJ1-2; TCRdb returns TRBD1, unconfirmable since there is no DNA. This TCR was recovered from a human donor with ulcerative colitis or Crohn's disease, or a healthy co-twin of an affected twin (not recorded which). CDR3 protein: CASTSGEAYGYTF.